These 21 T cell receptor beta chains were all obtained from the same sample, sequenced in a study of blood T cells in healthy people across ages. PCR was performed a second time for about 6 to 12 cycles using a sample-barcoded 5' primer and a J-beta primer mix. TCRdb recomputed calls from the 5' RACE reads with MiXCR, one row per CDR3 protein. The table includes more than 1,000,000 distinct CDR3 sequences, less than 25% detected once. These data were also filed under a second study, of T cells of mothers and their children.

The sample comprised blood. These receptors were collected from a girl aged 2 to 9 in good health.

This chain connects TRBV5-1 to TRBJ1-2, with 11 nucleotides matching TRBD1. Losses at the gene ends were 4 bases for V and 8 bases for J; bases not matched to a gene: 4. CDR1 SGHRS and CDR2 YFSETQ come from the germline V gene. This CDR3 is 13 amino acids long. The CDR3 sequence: CASSVDRGLGYTF. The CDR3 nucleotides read TGCGCCAGCAGCGTGGACAGGGGGCTCGGCTACACCTTC.

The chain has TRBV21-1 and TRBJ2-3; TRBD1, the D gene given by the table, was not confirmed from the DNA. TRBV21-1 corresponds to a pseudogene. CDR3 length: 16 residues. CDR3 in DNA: TGTGCCAGCAGCGACCTAGCGGCCAGGGGCGCCGGATACGCAGTATTT. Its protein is CASSDLAARGAGYAVF.

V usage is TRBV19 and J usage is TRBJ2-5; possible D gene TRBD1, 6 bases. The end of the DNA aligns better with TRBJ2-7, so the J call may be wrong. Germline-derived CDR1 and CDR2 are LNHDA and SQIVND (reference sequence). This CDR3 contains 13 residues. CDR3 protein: CASCTGIGYEQYF. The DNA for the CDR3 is TGTGCCAGTTGCACAGGGATCGGTTACGAGCAGTACTTC.

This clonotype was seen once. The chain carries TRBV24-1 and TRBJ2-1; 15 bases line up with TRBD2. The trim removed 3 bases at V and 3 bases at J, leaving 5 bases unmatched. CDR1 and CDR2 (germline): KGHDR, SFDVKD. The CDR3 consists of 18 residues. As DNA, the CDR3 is TGTGCCACCAGTGATCGGACTAGCGGGGGGGCAATCTACAATGAGCAGTTCTTC. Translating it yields CATSDRTSGGAIYNEQFF.

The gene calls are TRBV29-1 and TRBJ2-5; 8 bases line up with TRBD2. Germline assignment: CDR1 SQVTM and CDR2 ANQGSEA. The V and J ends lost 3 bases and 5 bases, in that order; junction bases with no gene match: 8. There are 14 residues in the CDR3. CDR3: CSVDSSGAMETQYF. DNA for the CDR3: TGCAGCGTTGATAGTAGCGGGGCGATGGAGACCCAGTACTTC.

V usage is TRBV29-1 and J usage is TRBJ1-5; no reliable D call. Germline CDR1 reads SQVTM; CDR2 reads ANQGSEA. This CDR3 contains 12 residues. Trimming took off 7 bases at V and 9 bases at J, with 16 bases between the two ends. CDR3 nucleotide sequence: TGCAGCGCCGGCGAGGTCCCCGGGCCCCAGCATTTT. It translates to CSAGEVPGPQHF.

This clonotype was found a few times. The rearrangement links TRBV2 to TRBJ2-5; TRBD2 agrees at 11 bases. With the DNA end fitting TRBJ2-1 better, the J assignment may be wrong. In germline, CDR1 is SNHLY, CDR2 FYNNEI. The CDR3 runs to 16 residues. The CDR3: CASSQIAGGPYNEQFF. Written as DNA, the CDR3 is TGTGCCAGCAGTCAAATAGCGGGGGGGCCGTACAATGAGCAGTTCTTC.

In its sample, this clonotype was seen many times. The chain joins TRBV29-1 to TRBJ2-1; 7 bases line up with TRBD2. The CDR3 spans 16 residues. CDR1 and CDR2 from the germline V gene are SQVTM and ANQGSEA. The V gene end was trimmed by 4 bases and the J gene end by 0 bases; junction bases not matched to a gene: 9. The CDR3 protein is CSVVSRGGSSYNEQFF. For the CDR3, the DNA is TGCAGCGTTGTGTCACGGGGCGGGAGCTCCTACAATGAGCAGTTCTTC.

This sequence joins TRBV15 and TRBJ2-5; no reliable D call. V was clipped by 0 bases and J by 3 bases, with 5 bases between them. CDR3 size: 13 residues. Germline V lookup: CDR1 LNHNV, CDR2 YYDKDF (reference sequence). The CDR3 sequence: CATSRDKEETQYF. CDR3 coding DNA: TGTGCCACCAGCAGAGATAAGGAAGAGACCCAGTACTTC.

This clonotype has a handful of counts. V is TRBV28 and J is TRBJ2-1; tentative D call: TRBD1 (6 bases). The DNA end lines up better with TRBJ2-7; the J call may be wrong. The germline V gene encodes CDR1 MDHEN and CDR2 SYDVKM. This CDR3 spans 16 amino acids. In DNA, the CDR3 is TGTGCCAGCATCCCCGCGGCCAGGGGCTTTTCCTACGAGCAGTACTTC. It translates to CASIPAARGFSYEQYF.

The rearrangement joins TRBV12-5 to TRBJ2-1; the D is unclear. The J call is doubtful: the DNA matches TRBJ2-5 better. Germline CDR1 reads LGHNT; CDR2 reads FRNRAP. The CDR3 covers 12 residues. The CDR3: CASGTLAETQYF. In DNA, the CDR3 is TGTGCTAGTGGGACACTCGCCGAGACCCAGTACTTC.

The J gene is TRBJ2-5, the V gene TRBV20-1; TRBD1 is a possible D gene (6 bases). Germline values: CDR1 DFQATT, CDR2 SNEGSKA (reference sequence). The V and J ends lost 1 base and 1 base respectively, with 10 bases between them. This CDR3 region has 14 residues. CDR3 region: CSARALDSQETQYF. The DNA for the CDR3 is TGCAGTGCTAGAGCCCTGGACAGCCAAGAGACCCAGTACTTC.

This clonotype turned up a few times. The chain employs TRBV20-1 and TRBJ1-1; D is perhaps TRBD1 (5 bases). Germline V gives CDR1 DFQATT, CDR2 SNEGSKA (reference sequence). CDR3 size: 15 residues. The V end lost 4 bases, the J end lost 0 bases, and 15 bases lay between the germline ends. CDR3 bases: TGCAGTGCTATCGGGGGGGTCCGGGTGAACACTGAAGCTTTCTTT. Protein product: CSAIGGVRVNTEAFF.

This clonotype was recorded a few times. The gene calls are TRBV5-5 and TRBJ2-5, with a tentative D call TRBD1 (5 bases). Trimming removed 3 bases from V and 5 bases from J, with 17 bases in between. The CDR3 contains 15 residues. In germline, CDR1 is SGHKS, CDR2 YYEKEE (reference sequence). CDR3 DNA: TGTGCCAGCAGCTCCGGACACATCCATGGGGAGACCCAGTACTTC. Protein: CASSSGHIHGETQYF.

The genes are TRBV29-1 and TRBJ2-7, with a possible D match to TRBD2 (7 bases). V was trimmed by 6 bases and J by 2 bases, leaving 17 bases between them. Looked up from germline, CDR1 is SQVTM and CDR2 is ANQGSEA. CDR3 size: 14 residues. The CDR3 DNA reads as TGCAGCGTAGGGGGAGGGACCACCCCCTACGAGCAGTACTTC. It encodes CSVGGGTTPYEQYF.

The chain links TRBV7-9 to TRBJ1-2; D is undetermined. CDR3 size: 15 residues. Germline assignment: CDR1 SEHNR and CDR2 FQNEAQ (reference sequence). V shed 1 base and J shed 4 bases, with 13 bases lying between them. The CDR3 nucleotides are TGTGCCAGCAGCTTAGACGCAGGTTCTACCTATGGCTACACCTTC. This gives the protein CASSLDAGSTYGYTF.

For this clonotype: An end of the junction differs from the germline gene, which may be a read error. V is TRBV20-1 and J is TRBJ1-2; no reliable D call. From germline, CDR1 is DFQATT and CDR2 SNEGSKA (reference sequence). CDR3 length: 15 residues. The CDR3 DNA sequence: TGCAGTGCTGGAAACAGTGGTCCCACTAACTATGGCCACACCTTC. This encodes CSAGNSGPTNYGHTF.

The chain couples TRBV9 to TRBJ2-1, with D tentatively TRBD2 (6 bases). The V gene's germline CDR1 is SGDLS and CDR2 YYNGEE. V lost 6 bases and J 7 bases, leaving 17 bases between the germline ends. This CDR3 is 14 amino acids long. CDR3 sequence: CASTGTSGQNEQFF. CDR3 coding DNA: TGTGCCAGCACCGGGACTTCAGGGCAGAATGAGCAGTTCTTC.

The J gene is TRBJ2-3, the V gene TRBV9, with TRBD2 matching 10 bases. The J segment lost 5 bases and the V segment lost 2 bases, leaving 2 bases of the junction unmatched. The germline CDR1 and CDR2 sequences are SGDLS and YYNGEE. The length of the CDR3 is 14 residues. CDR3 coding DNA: TGTGCCAGCAGCGTCCTAGCGGGAGTAGATACGCAGTATTTT. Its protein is CASSVLAGVDTQYF.

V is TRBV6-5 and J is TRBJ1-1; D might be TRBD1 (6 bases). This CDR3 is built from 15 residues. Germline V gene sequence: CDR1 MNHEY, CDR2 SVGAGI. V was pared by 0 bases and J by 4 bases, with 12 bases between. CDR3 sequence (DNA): TGTGCCAGCAGTTACTCACAGGGCCCGGGCACTGAAGCTTTCTTT. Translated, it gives CASSYSQGPGTEAFF.

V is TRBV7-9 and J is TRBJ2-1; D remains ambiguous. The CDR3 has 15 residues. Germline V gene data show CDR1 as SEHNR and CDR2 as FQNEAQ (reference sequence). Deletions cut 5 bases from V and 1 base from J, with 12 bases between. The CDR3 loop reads CASSHLLVSYNEQFF. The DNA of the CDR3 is TGTGCCAGCAGCCACCTATTAGTATCCTACAATGAGCAGTTCTTC.